The T cell receptor beta chain under discussion was sequenced for a study of shared clonotypes between healthy human individuals. This CDR3 is 14 amino acids long. Trimming cost V 3 bases and J 4 bases, with 12 bases left between them. Germline lookup yields CDR1 MNHEY and CDR2 SVGAGI. The naive CD8 population came from CD45RO-negative cells selected for CCR7, without terminally differentiated effector memory CD45RA+ cells. Study-wide results and caveats: Non-shared clonotypes displayed generation probabilities falling below those of clonotypes present in all four donors. Only blood underwent sampling, and tissue repertoires likely differ. Four donors shared about 5% of their naive CD4 clonotypes.

Clones were read by immunoSEQ multiplex PCR, and TCRdb kept only the in-frame ones, dropping some. This sample carries some 800,000 clones, roughly 92% of them seen once, and the ten largest clones take nearly 25%. Details on this clone: The antigen is unknown.

The source is a man aged 30-40 years in good health. The rearrangement uses TRBV6-5 and TRBJ2-5, with a possible D match to TRBD1 (6 bases). Sequenced input: naive CD8+ T cells sorted from blood. The CDR3 DNA reads as TGTGCCAGCAGTTATGCCGACAGGCCAGAGACCCAGTACTTC. This codes for CASSYADRPETQYF.